Listed below are T cell receptor beta chains from one sample, sequenced in a study of blood T cell repertoires in COVID-19. Assay: immunoSEQ multiplex PCR; the TCRdb copy retains only in-frame clones and omits some. Here the sample spans 50,000 or so clones, about 89% being singletons. Specimen: peripheral blood. These receptors all come from a human donor in a cohort sampled during active COVID-19. Both conserved end residues are part of each CDR3. Fields, in order: CDR3 length, clone size, J gene, V gene, D gene, CDR3 protein, CDR3 DNA. D genes are given only for firm matches. The size of a clone is reported for some rows only, either as once, few or many, or as a class for expanded clones.

>16|-|TRBJ1-4|TRBV3-1/TRBV3-2|-
CASSQDLAGDNEKLFF
TGTGCCAGCAGCCAAGATCTCGCGGGAGATAATGAAAAACTGTTTTTT
>17|-|TRBJ2-1|TRBV11-3|-
CASSLFGRGSSYNEQFF
TGTGCCAGCAGCTTATTCGGACGGGGAAGCTCCTACAATGAGCAGTTCTTC
>15|-|TRBJ1-3|TRBV7-2|-
CASSLAPLSGNTIYF
TGTGCCAGCAGCTTGGCTCCCCTCTCTGGAAACACCATATATTTT
>15|-|TRBJ1-1|TRBV7-2|TRBD1
CASSTGQVQNTEAFF
TGTGCCAGCAGCACGGGACAGGTCCAGAACACTGAAGCTTTCTTT
>12|-|TRBJ2-7|TRBV12-3/TRBV12-4|-
CASSRVSDEQYF
TGTGCCAGCAGCCGCGTTTCGGACGAGCAGTACTTC
>11|few|TRBJ2-5|TRBV10-3|-
CAISSGETQYF
TGTGCCATCAGCTCGGGAGAGACCCAGTACTTC
>14|-|TRBJ1-1|TRBV6-5|-
CASIPRRGNTEAFF
TGTGCCAGCATCCCCCGGCGGGGGAACACTGAAGCTTTCTTT
>16|-|TRBJ2-2|TRBV11-3|-
CASSWGQGGSAGELFF
TGTGCCAGCAGCTGGGGGCAGGGGGGTAGCGCCGGGGAGCTGTTTTTT
>15|-|TRBJ1-5|TRBV16|-
CASSQVVPGNQPQHF
TGTGCCAGCAGCCAAGTAGTTCCGGGGAATCAGCCCCAGCATTTT
>12|-|TRBJ1-1|TRBV15|TRBD1
CATSLRTGKAFF
TGTGCCACCAGCCTTCGGACAGGGAAAGCTTTCTTT
>15|-|TRBJ2-1|TRBV24-1|TRBD2
CATSDKRGAGGEQFF
TGTGCCACCAGTGATAAGCGGGGGGCGGGGGGTGAGCAGTTCTTC
>16|-|TRBJ2-3|TRBV28|TRBD1
CASSLSGTGISDTQYF
TGTGCCAGCAGTTTATCCGGGACAGGGATATCAGATACGCAGTATTTT
>16|-|TRBJ2-2|TRBV18|TRBD2
CASSPGTSRGTGELFF
TGTGCCAGCTCACCCGGGACTAGCAGGGGCACCGGGGAGCTGTTTTTT
>15|-|TRBJ2-2|TRBV6-5|TRBD2
CASWATSGSSGELFF
TGTGCCAGCTGGGCGACTAGCGGGAGTTCCGGGGAGCTGTTTTTT
>14|-|TRBJ1-4|TRBV3-1/TRBV3-2|-
CASSPATSEEKLFF
TGTGCCAGCAGTCCAGCAACCTCGGAGGAAAAACTGTTTTTT
>15|-|TRBJ2-1|TRBV27|TRBD1
CASSLSPGGHNEQFF
TGTGCCAGCAGTTTAAGCCCAGGGGGACACAATGAGCAGTTCTTC
>19|-|TRBJ1-5|TRBV27|TRBD1
CASSPLRGQRLDSNQPQHF
TGTGCCAGCAGTCCTCTGCGGGGACAGCGACTCGATAGCAATCAGCCCCAGCATTTT
>14|-|TRBJ2-7|TRBV13|-
CASSLRDTYYEQYF
TGTGCCAGCAGCTTAAGGGACACATACTACGAGCAGTACTTC
>15|-|TRBJ2-2|TRBV19|TRBD2
CASSRLAGRTGELFF
TGTGCCAGTAGCAGACTAGCGGGAAGGACCGGGGAGCTGTTTTTT
>17|-|TRBJ2-2|TRBV7-2|TRBD2
CASSLGGGLQNTGELFF
TGTGCCAGCAGCTTAGGGGGGGGACTACAGAACACCGGGGAGCTGTTTTTT
>15|-|TRBJ1-2|TRBV19|TRBD1
CASSIGGQGFGGYTF
TGTGCCAGTAGTATAGGGGGACAGGGCTTCGGTGGCTACACCTTC
>16|once|TRBJ1-6|TRBV11-2|TRBD1
CASSLGQGGSRTPLHF
TGTGCCAGCAGCCTTGGACAGGGGGGCAGTCGGACACCCCTCCACTTT
>13|-|TRBJ2-7|TRBV5-1|-
CASKDQGGNEQYF
TGCGCCAGCAAGGACCAGGGAGGAAACGAGCAGTACTTC
>15|-|TRBJ1-4|TRBV24-1|TRBD1
CATSDTGQGGEKLFF
TGTGCCACCAGTGATACGGGACAGGGTGGAGAAAAACTGTTTTTT
>16|-|TRBJ1-2|TRBV3-1/TRBV3-2|-
CASSQGDRRPIYGYTF
TGTGCCAGCAGCCAGGGTGACAGGAGGCCCATCTATGGCTACACCTTC
>14|-|TRBJ2-1|TRBV28|-
CASKLEGVANEQFF
TGTGCCAGCAAGTTGGAGGGAGTTGCCAATGAGCAGTTCTTC
>14|-|TRBJ2-3|TRBV7-3|TRBD2
CASSSGGGSDTQYF
TGTGCCAGCAGCTCCGGCGGGGGGTCAGATACGCAGTATTTT
>12|once|TRBJ2-7|TRBV28|TRBD1
CASATGGYEQYF
TGTGCCAGCGCGACAGGGGGCTACGAGCAGTACTTC
>14|-|TRBJ2-7|TRBV6-5|-
CASRSVGASYEQYF
TGTGCCAGCAGATCGGTGGGGGCGTCCTACGAGCAGTACTTC
>15|-|TRBJ1-1|TRBV29-1|-
CSVEDIRGRATEAFF
TGCAGCGTTGAAGATATCAGGGGCAGGGCCACTGAAGCTTTCTTT
>14|-|TRBJ1-2|TRBV5-4|-
CASSWGGERRGYTF
TGTGCCAGCAGCTGGGGGGGAGAGCGGCGGGGCTACACCTTC
>19|once|TRBJ2-5|TRBV5-8|TRBD2
CASINSGLESRTKREAQYF
TGTGCCAGCATCAACTCGGGACTAGAATCGAGGACTAAAAGAGAGGCCCAGTACTTC
>15|-|TRBJ1-4|TRBV9|-
CASSPIGGGWEKLFF
TGTGCCAGCAGCCCGATTGGGGGGGGTTGGGAAAAACTGTTTTTT
>14|-|TRBJ1-1|TRBV28|-
CASSLPPGYTEAFF
TGTGCCAGCAGTTTACCCCCGGGTTACACTGAAGCTTTCTTT
>16|-|TRBJ2-1|TRBV28|TRBD2
CASSPSGTSAYNEQFF
TGTGCCAGCAGTCCATCGGGGACTAGCGCCTACAATGAGCAGTTCTTC
>15|-|TRBJ1-2|TRBV5-1|-
CASSLAPGGRGGYTF
TGCGCCAGCAGCTTGGCCCCTGGAGGGAGGGGTGGCTACACCTTC
>13|-|TRBJ1-6|TRBV30|TRBD1
CAWGGQGYSPLHF
TGTGCCTGGGGGGGACAGGGCTATTCACCCCTCCACTTT
>19|-|TRBJ2-1|TRBV7-9|TRBD2
CASTPRPSGGVFSYNEQFF
TGTGCCAGCACACCACGTCCCAGCGGGGGCGTTTTCTCCTACAATGAGCAGTTCTTC
>15|-|TRBJ1-1|TRBV10-3|TRBD1
CAISDQGASNTEAFF
TGTGCCATCAGTGACCAGGGGGCGTCGAACACTGAAGCTTTCTTT
>14|-|TRBJ2-1|TRBV18|TRBD1
CASSPGQTYNEQFF
TGTGCCAGCTCACCGGGACAGACTTACAATGAGCAGTTCTTC
>20|once|TRBJ2-1|TRBV5-1|-
CASSPQGQGALAGGYNEQFF
TGCGCCAGCAGCCCGCAGGGACAGGGGGCACTAGCGGGAGGGTACAATGAGCAGTTCTTC
>16|-|TRBJ2-5|TRBV27|-
CASSPLLGGTAETQYF
TGTGCCAGCAGTCCGCTTTTAGGGGGTACGGCTGAGACCCAGTACTTC
>12|-|TRBJ2-7|TRBV28|TRBD1
CASSRQGYEQYF
TGTGCCAGCAGTCGACAGGGGTACGAGCAGTACTTC
>16|-|TRBJ1-2|TRBV4-1|-
CASSQGGATSFYGYTF
TGCGCCAGCAGCCAAGGAGGAGCCACGAGCTTCTATGGCTACACCTTC
>17|-|TRBJ2-6|TRBV2|TRBD2
CASSLTSGSGGANVLTF
TGTGCCAGCAGTTTGACTAGCGGGAGTGGTGGGGCCAACGTCCTGACTTTC